The TCR beta chain under discussion was sequenced for a study of CD8+ T cells in alopecia areata (dated by TCRdb to 2016 to 2018). Study-level background: The treated patients, all with moderate-to-severe alopecia areata, were enrolled in an open-label pilot trial of oral tofacitinib given at 5 to 10 mg twice daily. Patients received tofacitinib for 6 to 18 months and were then followed off drug for 6 months to check for delayed response and recurrence. The study used high-throughput TCRbeta sequencing to examine T cell clonal expansion in alopecia areata, in both the C3H/HeJ mouse model and human patients. On the human side, TCRbeta sequencing was run on scalp tissue and on sorted CD4+ and CD8+ peripheral blood T cells from healthy controls and from alopecia areata patients with either patchy or totalis/universalis disease. Patients on tofacitinib were biopsied at baseline and after 4 and 24 weeks of treatment, and several of the patients also had a later scalp biopsy. Scalp clonality was compared among normal scalp (n=4), patchy alopecia areata scalp (n=8), and alopecia totalis/universalis scalp (n=8). RNA was obtained with the PAXgene miRNA kit for fixed scalp, the miRNeasy kit for PBMCs, and the RNeasy kit for mouse skin. TCRbeta CDR3 regions were amplified by immunoSEQ multiplex PCR with 35 Vbeta forward and 13 Jbeta reverse primers. General conclusions and limits of the study: Shared TCR sequences between patients were less evident than in mice, which may be partly attributable to HLA diversity in the patient population. Lesional scalp, especially in alopecia totalis/universalis, showed higher clonality and more expanded CD8+ clones than normal scalp, suggesting antigenic drive. Scalp TCR repertoire analysis is complicated because resident alphabeta T cells in normal human skin are also sequenced, whereas mouse skin is dominated by gammadelta T cells.

This clone has only a few counts. Its antigen target is currently unknown. No base quality information exists; no much larger clone differs at one position. Library preparation employed the immunoSEQ multiplex PCR assay. RNA was extracted from all samples and reverse transcribed into cDNA, which served as template for TCR sequencing. SuperScript III was used for first-strand cDNA synthesis, primed with a 2:1 mix of oligo-dT and random hexamers. A synthetic immune receptor repertoire was used to gauge amplification bias, and whatever bias remained was removed computationally. In the paper's pipeline: Raw reads were preprocessed to remove errors, and CDR3 was defined according to IMGT conventions as the region from the conserved cysteine to phenylalanine. To get clonality, Shannon entropy was normalized by log2 of the number of productive unique TCRs and the result was subtracted from 1. Scalp TCRbeta sequences were cross-referenced with sorted blood CD4 and CD8 repertoires so that the CD4 or CD8 identity of scalp clones could be inferred. What TCRdb holds here is the immuneACCESS table cut down to in-frame rearrangements. Part of the clones is not present; checked against another copy, under half of the missing clones reflect an unresolved V gene, and the others are unexplained. The V and J calls and clone size were taken over from that table, and D and trimming were inferred from the DNA. This sample holds 180,000 or so clones; around 63% were observed only once. Clones ranked in the top ten supply roughly 1.7% of the sample.

Based on the germline V gene, the CDR1 and CDR2 sequences are MNHEY and SVGAGI. The CDR3 runs 15 amino acids, cysteine and phenylalanine included. Only the CDR3 portion is preserved as DNA: 45 bases, with reading frame beginning at the first base. Trimming at the junction amounts to 7 bases on V and 5 bases on J, and the germline ends lie 18 bases apart. This specimen's time point label, per the study, means: baseline before oral tofacitinib. Lesional scalp punch biopsies and peripheral blood were obtained from alopecia areata patients. PBMCs were isolated by density centrifugation and stained for CD3, CD4 and CD8, and CD4+ and CD8+ T cells were sorted on a FACSAria.

This TCR came from a human donor with alopecia areata. The V gene is TRBV6-5 and the J gene is TRBJ1-5; there is no confident call for the D gene. The specimen comprised CD4+ T cells sorted from blood, sampled at week 0. The CDR3 reads as follows: CASTLKGVSYQPQHF. The DNA sequence follows: TGTGCCAGCACCTTGAAGGGAGTTTCCTATCAGCCCCAGCATTTT.